The TCR beta chain under discussion was sequenced for a study of CD8+ T cells in alopecia areata. Study at large: Tofacitinib therapy lasting 6 to 18 months was followed by 6 months off drug. Broader study findings: Lesional scalp, especially alopecia totalis/universalis, showed higher clonality than normal scalp. Compared with mice, patients displayed less clear TCR sharing, possibly for HLA-related reasons. Sequence data from scalp samples additionally include resident alphabeta T cells of normal skin.

Germline V CDR1 and CDR2: SQVTM, ANQGSEA. The ends were cut back, 5 bases at V and 8 bases at J, with 6 bases in the middle. The CDR3 totals 10 residues. In the case of this clone: The target antigen is unknown.

Following extraction, RNA underwent reverse transcription to cDNA, which served as the sequencing template. Repertoires were generated with immunoSEQ multiplex PCR, while TCRdb's copy carries only in-frame clones and drops some. This table holds under 350,000 clones, roughly 64% found once. As for treatment: oral pan-JAK inhibitor, 5-10 mg twice daily. This specimen consisted of CD4+ T cells sorted from blood, obtained at week 24, from a patient treated with tofacitinib. The V gene is TRBV29-1, the J gene TRBJ1-4, with D unclear. This receptor was obtained from a human donor with alopecia areata. Written as DNA, the CDR3 is TGCAGCGTTTATGAGGAAAAACTGTTTTTT. Protein product: CSVYEEKLFF.